This TCR beta chain was retrieved from a study of control samples from healthy donors and cancer patients. Some clones are missing from TCRdb's copy, which holds only in-frame ones; the method was immunoSEQ multiplex PCR. There are over 80,000 clones in the sample; around 82% occur only once, and about 2% lies in the top ten. Germline V CDR1 and CDR2: SGHDN, FVKESK. Trimming took 1 base from V and 1 from J; bases not matched to a gene: 13. The CDR3 covers 20 residues. The rearrangement uses TRBV14 and TRBJ2-1; 10 bases are a match to TRBD2. This TCR derives from a man aged 60-69 years in good health. The sample comprised blood. CDR3 nucleotide sequence: TGTGCCAGCAGCCAAGGGACGGGGCTAGCGGGGGATATTTCCTACAATGAGCAGTTCTTC. It encodes CASSQGTGLAGDISYNEQFF.